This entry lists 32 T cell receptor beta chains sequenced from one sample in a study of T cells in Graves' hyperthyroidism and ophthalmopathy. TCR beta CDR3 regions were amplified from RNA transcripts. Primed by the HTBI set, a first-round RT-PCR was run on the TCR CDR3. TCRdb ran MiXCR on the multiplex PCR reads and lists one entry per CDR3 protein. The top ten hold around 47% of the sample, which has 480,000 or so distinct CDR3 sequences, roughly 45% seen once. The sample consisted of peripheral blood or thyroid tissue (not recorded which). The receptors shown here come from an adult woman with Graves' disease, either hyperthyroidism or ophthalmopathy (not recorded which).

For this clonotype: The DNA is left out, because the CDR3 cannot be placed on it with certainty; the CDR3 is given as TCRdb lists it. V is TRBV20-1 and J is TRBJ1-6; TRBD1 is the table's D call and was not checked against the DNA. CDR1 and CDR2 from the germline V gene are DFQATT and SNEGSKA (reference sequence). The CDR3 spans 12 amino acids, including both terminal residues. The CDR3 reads CSTSGDNSPLHF.

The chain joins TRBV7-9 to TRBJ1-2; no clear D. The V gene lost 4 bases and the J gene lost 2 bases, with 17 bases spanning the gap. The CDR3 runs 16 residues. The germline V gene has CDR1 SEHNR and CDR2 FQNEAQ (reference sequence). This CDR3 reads CASSSPDGPYNYGYTF. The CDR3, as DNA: TGTGCCAGCAGCTCCCCGGACGGCCCCTACAACTATGGCTACACCTTC.

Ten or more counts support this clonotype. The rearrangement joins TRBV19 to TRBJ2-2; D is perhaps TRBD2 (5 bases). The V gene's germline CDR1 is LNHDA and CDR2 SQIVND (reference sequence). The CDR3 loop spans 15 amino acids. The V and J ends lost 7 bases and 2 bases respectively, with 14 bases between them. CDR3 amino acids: CASKGRRSNTGELFF. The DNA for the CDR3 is TGTGCCAGTAAAGGGAGACGGAGCAACACCGGGGAGCTGTTTTTT.

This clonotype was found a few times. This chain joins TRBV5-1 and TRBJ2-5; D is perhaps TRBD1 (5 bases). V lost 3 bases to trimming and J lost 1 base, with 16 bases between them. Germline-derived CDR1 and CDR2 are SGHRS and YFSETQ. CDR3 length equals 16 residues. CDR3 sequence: CASSYGNRPAQETQYF. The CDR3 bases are TGCGCCAGCAGCTATGGGAACAGGCCAGCCCAAGAGACCCAGTACTTC.

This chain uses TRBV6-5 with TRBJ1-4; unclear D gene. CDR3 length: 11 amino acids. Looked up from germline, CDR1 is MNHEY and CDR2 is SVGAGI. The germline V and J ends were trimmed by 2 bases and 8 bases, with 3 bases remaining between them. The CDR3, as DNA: TGTGCCAGCAGTTACGAGGAAAAACTGTTTTTT. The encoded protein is CASSYEEKLFF.

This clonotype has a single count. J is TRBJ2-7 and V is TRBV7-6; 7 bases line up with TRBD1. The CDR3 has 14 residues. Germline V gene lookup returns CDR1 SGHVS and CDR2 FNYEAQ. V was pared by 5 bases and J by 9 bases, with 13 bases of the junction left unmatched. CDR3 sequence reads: CASSTGTEERVQYF. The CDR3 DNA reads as TGTGCCAGCAGCACCGGGACAGAGGAACGAGTGCAGTACTTC.

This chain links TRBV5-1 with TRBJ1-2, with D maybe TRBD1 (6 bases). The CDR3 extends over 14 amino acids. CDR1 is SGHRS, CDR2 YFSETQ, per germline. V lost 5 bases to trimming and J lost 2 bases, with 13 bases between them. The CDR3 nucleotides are TGCGCCAGCAGAGTAAGGGGGGAGAACTATGGCTACACCTTC. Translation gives CASRVRGENYGYTF.

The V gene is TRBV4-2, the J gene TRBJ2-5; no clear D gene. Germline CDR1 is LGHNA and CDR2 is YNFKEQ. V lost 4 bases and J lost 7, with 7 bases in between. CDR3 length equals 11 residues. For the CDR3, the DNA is TGTGCCAGCAGCCTTGTCGGGACCCAGTACTTC. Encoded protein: CASSLVGTQYF.

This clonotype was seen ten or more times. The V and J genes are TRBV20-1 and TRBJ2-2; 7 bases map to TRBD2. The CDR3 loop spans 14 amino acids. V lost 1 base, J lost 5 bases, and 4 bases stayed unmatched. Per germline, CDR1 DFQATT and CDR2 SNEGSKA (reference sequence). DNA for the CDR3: TGCAGTGCTAGAGCGGGGGAGGGGACCGGGGAGCTGTTTTTT. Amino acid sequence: CSARAGEGTGELFF.

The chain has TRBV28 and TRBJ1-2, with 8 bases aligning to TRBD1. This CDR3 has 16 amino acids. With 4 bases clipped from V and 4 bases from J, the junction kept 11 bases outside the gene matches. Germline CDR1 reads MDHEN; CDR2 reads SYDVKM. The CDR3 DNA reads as TGTGCCAGCAGTTCCGCTTCGACAGGGGAGGTCTATGGCTACACCTTC. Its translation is CASSSASTGEVYGYTF.

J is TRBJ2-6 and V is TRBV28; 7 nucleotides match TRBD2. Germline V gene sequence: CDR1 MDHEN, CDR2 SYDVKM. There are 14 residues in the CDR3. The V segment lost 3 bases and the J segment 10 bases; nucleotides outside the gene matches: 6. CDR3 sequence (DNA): TGTGCCAGCAGTTTCTTCTGGGGGGGGAACGTCCTGACTTTC. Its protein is CASSFFWGGNVLTF. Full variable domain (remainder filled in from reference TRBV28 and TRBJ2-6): DVKVTQSSRYLVKRTGEKVFLECVQDMDHENMFWYRQDPGLGLRLIYFSYDVKMKEKGDIPEGYSVSREKKERFSLILESASTNQTSMYLCASSFFWGGNVLTFGAGSRLTVL.

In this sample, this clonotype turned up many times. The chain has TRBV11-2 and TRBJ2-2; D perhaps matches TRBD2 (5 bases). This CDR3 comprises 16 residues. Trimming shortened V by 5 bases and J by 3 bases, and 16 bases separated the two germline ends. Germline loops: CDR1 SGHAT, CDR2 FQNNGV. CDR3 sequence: CASSPLTGLDTGELFF. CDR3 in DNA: TGTGCCAGCAGCCCTCTAACGGGGTTGGACACCGGGGAGCTGTTTTTT.

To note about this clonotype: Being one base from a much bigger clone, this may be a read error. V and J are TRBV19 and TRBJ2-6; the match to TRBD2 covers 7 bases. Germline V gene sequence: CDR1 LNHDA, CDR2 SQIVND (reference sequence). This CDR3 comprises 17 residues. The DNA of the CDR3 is TGTGCCGGTAGTATAGGGGAGGGCCCAACGGGGGCCAACGTCCTGACTTTC. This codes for CAGSIGEGPTGANVLTF.

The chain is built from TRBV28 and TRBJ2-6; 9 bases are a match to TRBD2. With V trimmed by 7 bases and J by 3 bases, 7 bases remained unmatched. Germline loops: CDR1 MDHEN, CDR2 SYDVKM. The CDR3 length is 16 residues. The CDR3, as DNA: TGTGCCAGCAAGGCGGGAGGGCCGGATGGGGCCAACGTCCTGACTTTC. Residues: CASKAGGPDGANVLTF.

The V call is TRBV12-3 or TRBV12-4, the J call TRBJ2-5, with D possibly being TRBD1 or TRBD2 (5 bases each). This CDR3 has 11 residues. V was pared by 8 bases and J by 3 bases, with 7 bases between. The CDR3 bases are TGTGCCAGCGGGGGTGAAGAGACCCAGTACTTC. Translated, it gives CASGGEETQYF.

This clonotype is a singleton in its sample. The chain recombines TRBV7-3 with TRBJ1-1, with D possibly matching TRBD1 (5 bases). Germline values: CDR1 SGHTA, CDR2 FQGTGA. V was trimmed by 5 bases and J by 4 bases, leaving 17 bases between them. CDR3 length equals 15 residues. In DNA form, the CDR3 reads TGTGCCAGCAGCCTTGGTGGGGGTCGGAGCACTGAAGCTTTCTTT. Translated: CASSLGGGRSTEAFF.

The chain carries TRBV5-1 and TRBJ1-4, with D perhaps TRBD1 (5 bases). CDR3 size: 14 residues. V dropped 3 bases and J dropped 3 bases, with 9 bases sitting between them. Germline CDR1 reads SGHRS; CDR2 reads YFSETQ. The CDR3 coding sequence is TGCGCCAGCAGCTCCGGGACCCCTAATGAAAAACTGTTTTTT. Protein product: CASSSGTPNEKLFF.

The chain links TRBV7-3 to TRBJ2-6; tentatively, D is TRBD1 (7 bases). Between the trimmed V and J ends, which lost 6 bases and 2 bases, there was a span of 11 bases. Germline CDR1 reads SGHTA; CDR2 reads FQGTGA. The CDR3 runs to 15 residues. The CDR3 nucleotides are TGTGCCAGCAGGCGGGACAGTGCTGGGGCCAACGTCCTGACTTTC. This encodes CASRRDSAGANVLTF. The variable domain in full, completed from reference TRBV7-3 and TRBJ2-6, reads GAGVSQTPSNKVTEKGKYVELRCDPISGHTALYWYRQSLGQGPEFLIYFQGTGAADDSGLPNDRFFAVRPEGSVSTLKIQRTERGDSAVYLCASRRDSAGANVLTFGAGSRLTVL.

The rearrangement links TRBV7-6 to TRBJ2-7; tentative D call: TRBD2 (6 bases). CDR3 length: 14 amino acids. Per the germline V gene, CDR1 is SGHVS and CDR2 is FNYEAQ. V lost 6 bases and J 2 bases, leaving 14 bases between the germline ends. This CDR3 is CASSRRLGAYEQYF. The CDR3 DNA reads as TGTGCCAGCAGTAGGAGACTAGGGGCCTACGAGCAGTACTTC.

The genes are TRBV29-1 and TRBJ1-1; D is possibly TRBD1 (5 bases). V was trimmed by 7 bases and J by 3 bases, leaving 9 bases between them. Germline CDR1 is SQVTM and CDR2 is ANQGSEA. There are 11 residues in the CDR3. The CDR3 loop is CSARGDTEAFF. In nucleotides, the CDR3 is TGCAGCGCCCGAGGGGACACTGAAGCTTTCTTT.

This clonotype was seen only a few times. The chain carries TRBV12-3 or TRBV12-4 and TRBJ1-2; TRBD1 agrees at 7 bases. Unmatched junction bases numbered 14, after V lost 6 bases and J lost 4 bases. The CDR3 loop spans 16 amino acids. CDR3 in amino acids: CASSGGLGGAGYGYTF. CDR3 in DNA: TGTGCCAGCAGCGGGGGCCTAGGGGGCGCGGGCTATGGCTACACCTTC.

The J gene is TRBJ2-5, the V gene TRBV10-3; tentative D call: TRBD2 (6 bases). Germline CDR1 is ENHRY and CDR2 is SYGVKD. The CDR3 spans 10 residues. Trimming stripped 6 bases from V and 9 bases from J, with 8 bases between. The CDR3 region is CAIRGGPQYF. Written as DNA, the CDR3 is TGTGCCATCAGGGGAGGACCCCAGTACTTC.

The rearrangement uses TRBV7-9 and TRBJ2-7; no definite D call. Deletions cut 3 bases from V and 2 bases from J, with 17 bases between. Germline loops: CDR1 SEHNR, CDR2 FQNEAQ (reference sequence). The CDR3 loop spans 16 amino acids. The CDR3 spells CASSFDSANNPYEQYF. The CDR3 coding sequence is TGTGCCAGCAGCTTTGATTCGGCCAACAACCCCTACGAGCAGTACTTC. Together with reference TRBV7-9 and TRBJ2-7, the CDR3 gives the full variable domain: DTGVSQNPRHKITKRGQNVTFRCDPISEHNRLYWYRQTLGQGPEFLTYFQNEAQLEKSRLLSDRFSAERPKGSFSTLEIQRTEQGDSAMYLCASSFDSANNPYEQYFGPGTRLTVT.

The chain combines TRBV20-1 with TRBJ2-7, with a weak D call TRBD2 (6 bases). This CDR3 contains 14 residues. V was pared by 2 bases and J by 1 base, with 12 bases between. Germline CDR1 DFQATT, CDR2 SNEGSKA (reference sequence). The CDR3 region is CSARRWEASYEQYF. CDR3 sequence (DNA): TGCAGTGCTAGAAGGTGGGAGGCGTCCTACGAGCAGTACTTC.

CDR3: CASRGGGLTF. For the CDR3, the DNA is TGTGCCAGTAGGGGAGGCGGCCTGACTTTC. The V gene is TRBV19, the J gene TRBJ2-6, with a weak D call TRBD2 (6 bases). V lost 6 bases to trimming and J lost 15 bases, with 9 bases between them. CDR1 is LNHDA, CDR2 SQIVND, per germline (reference sequence). The CDR3 length is 10 residues.

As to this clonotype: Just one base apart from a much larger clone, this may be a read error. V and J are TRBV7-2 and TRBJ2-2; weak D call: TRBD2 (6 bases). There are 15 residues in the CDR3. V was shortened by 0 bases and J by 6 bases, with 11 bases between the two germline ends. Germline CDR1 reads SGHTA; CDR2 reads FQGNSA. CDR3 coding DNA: TGTGCCAGCAGCTTAGCCGGGACTTACGCCGGGGAGCTGTTTTTT. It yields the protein CASSLAGTYAGELFF.

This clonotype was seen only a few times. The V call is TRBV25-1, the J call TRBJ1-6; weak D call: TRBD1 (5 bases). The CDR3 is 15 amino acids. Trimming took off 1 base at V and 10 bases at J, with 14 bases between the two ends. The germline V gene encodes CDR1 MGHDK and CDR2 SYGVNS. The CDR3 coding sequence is TGTGCCAGCAGTGAATCGGCGGGGCCCGAGTCACCCCTCCACTTT. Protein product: CASSESAGPESPLHF.

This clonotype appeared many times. The CDR3 sequence: CSVDSGRIGGELFF. CDR3 coding DNA: TGCAGCGTTGATAGCGGGAGGATAGGCGGGGAGCTGTTTTTT. V gene TRBV29-1 combines with J gene TRBJ2-2; 10 bases match TRBD2. Germline assignment: CDR1 SQVTM and CDR2 ANQGSEA. CDR3 length: 14 amino acids. J gave up 7 bases and V 3 bases, and 5 bases lay outside the gene matches.

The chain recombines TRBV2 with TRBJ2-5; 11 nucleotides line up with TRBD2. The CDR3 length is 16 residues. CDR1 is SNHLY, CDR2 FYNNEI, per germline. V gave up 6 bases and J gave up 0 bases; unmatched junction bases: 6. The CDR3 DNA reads TGTGCCAGCAGGAGAACTAGCGGGGGATACCAAGAGACCCAGTACTTC. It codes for CASRRTSGGYQETQYF. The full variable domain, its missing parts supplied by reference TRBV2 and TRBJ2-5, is EPEVTQTPSHQVTQMGQEVILRCVPISNHLYFYWYRQILGQKVEFLVSFYNNEISEKSEIFDDQFSVERPDGSNFTLKIRSTKLEDSAMYFCASRRTSGGYQETQYFGPGTRLLVL.

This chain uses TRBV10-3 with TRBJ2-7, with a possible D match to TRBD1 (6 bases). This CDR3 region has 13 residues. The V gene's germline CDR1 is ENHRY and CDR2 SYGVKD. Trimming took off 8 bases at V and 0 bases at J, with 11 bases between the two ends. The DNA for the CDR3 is TGTGCCATCGGACTGGACAGCTCCTACGAGCAGTACTTC. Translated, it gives CAIGLDSSYEQYF.

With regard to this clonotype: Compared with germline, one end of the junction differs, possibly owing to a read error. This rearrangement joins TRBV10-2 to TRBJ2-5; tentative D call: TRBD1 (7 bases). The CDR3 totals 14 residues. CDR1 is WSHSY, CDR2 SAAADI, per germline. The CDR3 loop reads CASHRGGQQETQYF. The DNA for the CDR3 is TGTGCCAGCCACAGGGGAGGCCAACAAGAGACCCAGTACTTC.

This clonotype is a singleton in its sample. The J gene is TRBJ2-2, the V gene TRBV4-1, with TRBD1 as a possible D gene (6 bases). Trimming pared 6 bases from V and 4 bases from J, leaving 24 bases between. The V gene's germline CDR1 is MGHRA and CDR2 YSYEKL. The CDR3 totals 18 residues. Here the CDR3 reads CASSLYRVQVVGTGELFF. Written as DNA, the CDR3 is TGCGCCAGCAGTCTATACAGGGTTCAGGTCGTGGGCACCGGGGAGCTGTTTTTT.